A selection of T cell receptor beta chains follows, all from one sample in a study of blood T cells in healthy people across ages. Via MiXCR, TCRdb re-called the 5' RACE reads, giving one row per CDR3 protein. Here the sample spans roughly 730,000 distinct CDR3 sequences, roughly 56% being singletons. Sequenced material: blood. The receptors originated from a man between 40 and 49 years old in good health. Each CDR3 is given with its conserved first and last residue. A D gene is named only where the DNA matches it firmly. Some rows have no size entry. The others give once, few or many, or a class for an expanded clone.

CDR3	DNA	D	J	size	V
CASSVETGRETQYF	TGTGCCAGCAGCGTAGAGACCGGGAGAGAGACCCAGTACTTC	NA	TRBJ2-5	NA	TRBV9
CASRTTKGRFYEQYF	TGTGCCAGCAGGACGACAAAGGGGCGCTTCTACGAGCAGTACTTC	NA	TRBJ2-7	NA	TRBV27
CAISGAGGRDTQYF	TGTGCCATCAGCGGCGCAGGGGGTAGAGATACGCAGTATTTT	TRBD1	TRBJ2-3	NA	TRBV10-3
CASSLWGTVDTGELFF	TGTGCCAGCAGCCTGTGGGGGACAGTGGACACCGGGGAGCTGTTTTTT	TRBD1	TRBJ2-2	NA	TRBV7-3
CASSDVIVRQETQYF	TGCGCCAGCAGCGACGTGATTGTACGGCAAGAGACCCAGTACTTC	NA	TRBJ2-5	NA	TRBV5-1
CASSQDSLSASGHQETQYF	TGCGCCAGCAGCCAAGATTCTCTCTCGGCTAGCGGCCACCAAGAGACCCAGTACTTC	TRBD2	TRBJ2-5	NA	TRBV4-1
CASSATTEQGIFNYGYTF	TGTGCCAGCAGCGCAACGACCGAACAGGGGATTTTTAACTATGGCTACACCTTC	TRBD1	TRBJ1-2	few	TRBV9
CASSDGDPRRNYGYTF	TGCGCCAGCAGTGACGGGGATCCCCGGCGGAACTATGGCTACACCTTC	NA	TRBJ1-2	NA	TRBV10-2
CASSLDSLVGLHNEQFF	TGTGCCAGCAGTTTAGATTCCCTGGTGGGACTACACAATGAGCAGTTCTTC	TRBD2	TRBJ2-1	few	TRBV28
CASSPTREREIYEQFF	TGCGCCAGCAGCCCGACCAGGGAGCGGGAGATCTATGAGCAGTTCTTC	TRBD2	TRBJ2-1	NA	TRBV4-1
CASSFPLLAGGSNEQFF	TGTGCCAGCAGCTTTCCCCTCCTAGCGGGAGGGAGTAATGAGCAGTTCTTC	TRBD2	TRBJ2-1	few	TRBV7-9
CSVTRSSTDTQYF	TGCAGCGTAACCCGGTCCAGCACAGATACGCAGTATTTT	NA	TRBJ2-3	NA	TRBV29-1
CASSTQEKYEQYF	TGTGCCAGCAGCACCCAGGAGAAATACGAGCAGTACTTC	NA	TRBJ2-7	NA	TRBV28
CASSTVGTGGGETQYF	TGCGCCAGCAGCACTGTTGGGACAGGGGGAGGAGAGACCCAGTACTTC	TRBD1	TRBJ2-5	NA	TRBV5-1
CASSLLGSQETQYF	TGTGCCAGCAGTTTATTGGGCAGTCAAGAGACCCAGTACTTC	NA	TRBJ2-5	many	TRBV7-2
CASSRDSQETQFF	TGTGCCAGCAGTCGAGACAGCCAAGAGACCCAGTTCTTC	NA	TRBJ2-1	NA	TRBV7-3
CSVEDRGNEQFF	TGCAGCGTTGAGGACAGGGGCAATGAGCAGTTCTTC	TRBD1	TRBJ2-1	many	TRBV29-1
CASRDERDWSYEQYF	TGTGCCAGCAGGGACGAGCGGGATTGGTCCTACGAGCAGTACTTC	TRBD2	TRBJ2-7	NA	TRBV6-2/TRBV6-3